These T cell receptor beta chains were read from a single sample in a study of shared clonotypes between healthy human individuals. Using immunoSEQ multiplex PCR, the repertoire was profiled, and TCRdb retains in-frame clones only, with some absent. Among approximately 2.5 million clones listed, 90% to 95% were seen once. Specimen: naive CD4+ T cells sorted from blood. The receptors derive from a man aged 18 to 29 in good health. CDR3s include the opening cysteine and the closing phenylalanine or tryptophan. The order of the fields is CDR3 protein, CDR3 DNA, V gene, J gene, clone size, D gene. D genes are given only for firm matches. Not all rows give a size; the values are once, few, many and, for expanded clones, a class.

CDR3: CASSLGGTGHSPLHF
DNA: TGTGCCAGCAGTTTGGGGGGGACAGGTCACTCACCCCTCCACTTT
V: TRBV28
J: TRBJ1-6
size: once
D: TRBD1

CDR3: CSVQGGAGELFF
DNA: TGCAGCGTCCAGGGGGGCGCCGGGGAGCTGTTTTTT
V: TRBV29-1
J: TRBJ2-2
size: -
D: -

CDR3: CAWSFGQGGSPLHF
DNA: TGTGCCTGGAGTTTTGGACAGGGAGGATCACCCCTCCACTTT
V: TRBV30
J: TRBJ1-6
size: few
D: TRBD1

CDR3: CASSPTGGGYGYTF
DNA: TGTGCCAGCAGTCCAACAGGGGGCGGCTATGGCTACACCTTC
V: TRBV6-5
J: TRBJ1-2
size: -
D: TRBD1

CDR3: CASSLGSHLGEQFF
DNA: TGTGCCAGCAGCTTGGGCAGCCATTTAGGTGAGCAGTTCTTC
V: TRBV11-2
J: TRBJ2-1
size: -
D: -

CDR3: CASSLQGLGTDTQYF
DNA: TGCGCCAGCAGCTTGCAAGGTCTCGGCACAGATACGCAGTATTTT
V: TRBV5-1
J: TRBJ2-3
size: -
D: -

CDR3: CAWGTGGFGANVLTF
DNA: TGTGCCTGGGGGACAGGGGGCTTTGGGGCCAACGTCCTGACTTTC
V: TRBV30
J: TRBJ2-6
size: -
D: TRBD1

CDR3: CASGQRRQGGQPQHF
DNA: TGTGCCAGCGGACAGAGGCGGCAGGGAGGTCAGCCCCAGCATTTT
V: TRBV28
J: TRBJ1-5
size: few
D: -

CDR3: CSVERTDYTEAFF
DNA: TGCAGCGTTGAAAGGACAGATTACACTGAAGCTTTCTTT
V: TRBV29-1
J: TRBJ1-1
size: few
D: -

CDR3: CASSHFTTSGGYTF
DNA: TGTGCCAGTAGTCATTTCACGACGAGCGGTGGCTACACCTTC
V: TRBV19
J: TRBJ1-2
size: -
D: -

CDR3: CASSSGLKGSEQYF
DNA: TGTGCCAGCAGTTCAGGACTGAAGGGGTCCGAGCAGTACTTC
V: TRBV27
J: TRBJ2-7
size: once
D: -

CDR3: CASSVGLGGRGEQFF
DNA: TGTGCCAGCAGCGTGGGACTAGGGGGTCGGGGCGAGCAGTTCTTC
V: TRBV9
J: TRBJ2-1
size: -
D: TRBD2

CDR3: CASALAGGSYEQYF
DNA: TGTGCCAGCGCTTTAGCGGGGGGCTCCTACGAGCAGTACTTC
V: TRBV6-1
J: TRBJ2-7
size: -
D: TRBD2

CDR3: CASSQEIGMNTEAFF
DNA: TGTGCCAGCAGCCAAGAAATAGGGATGAACACTGAAGCTTTCTTT
V: TRBV4-2
J: TRBJ1-1
size: once
D: -

CDR3: CSVGGGINTEAFF
DNA: TGCAGCGTTGGCGGTGGAATAAACACTGAAGCTTTCTTT
V: TRBV29-1
J: TRBJ1-1
size: -
D: -

CDR3: CASSLIPGEENTIYF
DNA: TGCGCCAGCAGCTTGATACCAGGAGAAGAAAACACCATATATTTT
V: TRBV5-1
J: TRBJ1-3
size: -
D: -

CDR3: CASSLEKGSYGYTF
DNA: TGCGCCAGCAGCTTGGAGAAGGGGAGCTATGGCTACACCTTC
V: TRBV5-1
J: TRBJ1-2
size: -
D: -

CDR3: CASSSVAGGTKNIQYF
DNA: TGTGCCAGCAGCTCGGTAGCGGGAGGGACGAAAAACATTCAGTACTTC
V: TRBV7-2
J: TRBJ2-4
size: -
D: TRBD2

CDR3: CASSSLTQTGPEAFF
DNA: TGTGCCAGCAGCTCCTTAACCCAGACAGGGCCTGAAGCTTTCTTT
V: TRBV11-2
J: TRBJ1-1
size: -
D: TRBD1

CDR3: CASSSVDSSPLHF
DNA: TGCGCCAGCAGCTCCGTGGACAGCTCACCCCTCCACTTT
V: TRBV5-1
J: TRBJ1-6
size: few
D: -

CDR3: CASSQRTGAVYGYTF
DNA: TGTGCCAGCAGTCAGAGGACAGGGGCGGTGTATGGCTACACCTTC
V: TRBV6-5
J: TRBJ1-2
size: -
D: TRBD1

CDR3: CASSLSQISNQPQHF
DNA: TGTGCCAGCAGCTTATCCCAGATTAGCAATCAGCCCCAGCATTTT
V: TRBV7-2
J: TRBJ1-5
size: -
D: -

CDR3: CASSLMTAVRELFF
DNA: TGTGCCAGCAGCTTAATGACAGCCGTAAGGGAGCTGTTTTTT
V: TRBV13
J: TRBJ2-2
size: -
D: -

CDR3: CASSPPGRETQYF
DNA: TGTGCCAGCTCACCACCGGGCCGAGAGACCCAGTACTTC
V: TRBV18
J: TRBJ2-5
size: -
D: -

CDR3: CASSPPGGNEQYF
DNA: TGTGCCAGCTCACCACCAGGGGGTAACGAGCAGTACTTC
V: TRBV18
J: TRBJ2-7
size: -
D: -

CDR3: CASSPRSSGTGNNEQFF
DNA: TGTGCCAGCTCACCACGTTCTAGCGGGACAGGGAACAATGAGCAGTTCTTC
V: TRBV18
J: TRBJ2-1
size: once
D: -

CDR3: CASSSPTILPDTQYF
DNA: TGTGCCAGCAGTAGCCCTACTATTTTACCAGATACGCAGTATTTT
V: TRBV6-6
J: TRBJ2-3
size: -
D: -

CDR3: CASSVRGGDGADTQYF
DNA: TGTGCCAGCAGCGTCCGAGGGGGAGACGGGGCAGATACGCAGTATTTT
V: TRBV9
J: TRBJ2-3
size: -
D: -

CDR3: CASSAGLVTGYEQYF
DNA: TGTGCCAGCAGCGCGGGACTAGTGACAGGCTACGAGCAGTACTTC
V: TRBV5-6
J: TRBJ2-7
size: -
D: TRBD2

CDR3: CASTPAGLNTEAFF
DNA: TGTGCCAGCACCCCGGCAGGGCTAAACACTGAAGCTTTCTTT
V: TRBV2
J: TRBJ1-1
size: few
D: -

CDR3: CASSLKGTGAQTPLHF
DNA: TGTGCCAGCAGTTTAAAAGGGACAGGGGCGCAAACACCCCTCCACTTT
V: TRBV27
J: TRBJ1-6
size: -
D: TRBD1

CDR3: CASSLTGVATNEKLFF
DNA: TGCGCCAGCAGCCTGACAGGTGTTGCAACTAATGAAAAACTGTTTTTT
V: TRBV5-1
J: TRBJ1-4
size: once
D: -

CDR3: CASSHKGQGRRYEQYF
DNA: TGTGCCAGCAGTCACAAGGGACAGGGTAGGAGGTACGAGCAGTACTTC
V: TRBV28
J: TRBJ2-7
size: -
D: TRBD1

CDR3: CSVEKTSGAGANVLTF
DNA: TGCAGCGTTGAGAAGACTAGCGGAGCTGGGGCCAACGTCCTGACTTTC
V: TRBV29-1
J: TRBJ2-6
size: once
D: TRBD2

CDR3: CASSDWAEMGKLFF
DNA: TGTGCCAGCAGTGATTGGGCGGAAATGGGAAAACTGTTTTTT
V: TRBV2
J: TRBJ1-4
size: -
D: -

CDR3: CASSESPLNTEAFF
DNA: TGTGCCAGCAGTGAAAGTCCCTTGAACACTGAAGCTTTCTTT
V: TRBV6-1
J: TRBJ1-1
size: -
D: -

CDR3: CAISESTLELNEKLFF
DNA: TGTGCCATCAGTGAGTCGACACTCGAACTTAATGAAAAACTGTTTTTT
V: TRBV10-3
J: TRBJ1-4
size: -
D: -

CDR3: CASSSRTGNNSPLHF
DNA: TGTGCCAGCAGTTCGCGGACAGGGAATAATTCACCCCTCCACTTT
V: TRBV27
J: TRBJ1-6
size: -
D: TRBD1

CDR3: CASSQDMSSNQPQHF
DNA: TGCGCCAGCAGCCAAGATATGTCCAGCAATCAGCCCCAGCATTTT
V: TRBV4-3
J: TRBJ1-5
size: -
D: -

CDR3: CASSGQETQYF
DNA: TGTGCCAGCTCGGGGCAAGAGACCCAGTACTTC
V: TRBV18
J: TRBJ2-5
size: -
D: -

CDR3: CASSTGAAQGSPLHF
DNA: TGTGCCAGCAGCACGGGGGCAGCTCAAGGTTCACCCCTCCACTTT
V: TRBV7-9
J: TRBJ1-6
size: -
D: -

CDR3: CASSLPQGDYGYTF
DNA: TGTGCCAGCAGCTTACCCCAGGGGGACTATGGCTACACCTTC
V: TRBV7-2
J: TRBJ1-2
size: -
D: TRBD1

CDR3: CASSIRTVGEKLFF
DNA: TGTGCCAGCAGCATACGGACCGTAGGCGAAAAACTGTTTTTT
V: TRBV11-2
J: TRBJ1-4
size: -
D: -

CDR3: CASSLSNTGELFF
DNA: TGTGCCAGCAGCCTTTCGAACACCGGGGAGCTGTTTTTT
V: TRBV7-2
J: TRBJ2-2
size: -
D: -

CDR3: CACSGRDNQPQHF
DNA: TGTGCCTGTTCGGGCAGGGACAATCAGCCCCAGCATTTT
V: TRBV30
J: TRBJ1-5
size: -
D: -

CDR3: CASSPLDRDSPLHF
DNA: TGTGCCAGCTCACCACTGGACAGAGATTCACCCCTCCACTTT
V: TRBV18
J: TRBJ1-6
size: -
D: -

CDR3: CASSLSGTAGSNQPQHF
DNA: TGTGCCAGCAGCTTAAGCGGGACAGCCGGTAGCAATCAGCCCCAGCATTTT
V: TRBV5-5
J: TRBJ1-5
size: -
D: TRBD1

CDR3: CASSLRRGGWETQYF
DNA: TGTGCCAGCAGTTTACGGCGGGGGGGCTGGGAGACCCAGTACTTC
V: TRBV27
J: TRBJ2-5
size: -
D: TRBD2

CDR3: CASKEGQPVDEQFF
DNA: TGCGCCAGCAAGGAGGGACAACCGGTGGATGAGCAGTTCTTC
V: TRBV5-1
J: TRBJ2-1
size: once
D: -

CDR3: CASRIALTDTQYF
DNA: TGTGCCAGCAGGATCGCCCTCACAGATACGCAGTATTTT
V: TRBV5-4
J: TRBJ2-3
size: -
D: -

CDR3: CASSLGSGGAHTDTQYF
DNA: TGCGCCAGCAGCTTGGGGAGCGGGGGAGCTCACACAGATACGCAGTATTTT
V: TRBV5-1
J: TRBJ2-3
size: -
D: TRBD2

CDR3: CASSLFSLRDRVTDTQYF
DNA: TGTGCCAGCAGTTTATTCTCCCTAAGGGACAGGGTAACAGATACGCAGTATTTT
V: TRBV28
J: TRBJ2-3
size: once
D: TRBD1

CDR3: CASSAKGRGKGNTIYF
DNA: TGTGCCAGCAGCGCGAAGGGGCGAGGGAAAGGAAACACCATATATTTT
V: TRBV11-1
J: TRBJ1-3
size: -
D: -

CDR3: CASSLEPELQSSYNEQFF
DNA: TGTGCCAGCAGCTTAGAACCTGAACTGCAAAGCTCCTACAATGAGCAGTTCTTC
V: TRBV11-2
J: TRBJ2-1
size: -
D: -

CDR3: CASSSQGYIGYTF
DNA: TGTGCCAGCAGCTCGCAAGGGTATATCGGCTACACCTTC
V: TRBV7-9
J: TRBJ1-2
size: -
D: -

CDR3: CASSVGEAKNIQYF
DNA: TGCGCCAGCAGCGTCGGGGAAGCCAAAAACATTCAGTACTTC
V: TRBV5-1
J: TRBJ2-4
size: -
D: -

CDR3: CASIDGGEGQPQHF
DNA: TGTGCCAGCATTGATGGGGGGGAAGGGCAGCCCCAGCATTTT
V: TRBV6-5
J: TRBJ1-5
size: -
D: -

CDR3: CASRWDRENSPLHF
DNA: TGTGCCAGCAGGTGGGACAGGGAGAATTCACCCCTCCACTTT
V: TRBV27
J: TRBJ1-6
size: -
D: TRBD1

CDR3: CASRPTGAQVQFF
DNA: TGTGCCAGCAGGCCGACAGGGGCCCAGGTGCAGTTCTTC
V: TRBV28
J: TRBJ2-1
size: -
D: TRBD1

CDR3: CASSYSGQGAGEQYF
DNA: TGTGCCAGCAGTTACTCAGGACAGGGGGCGGGCGAGCAGTACTTC
V: TRBV6-5
J: TRBJ2-7
size: -
D: TRBD1